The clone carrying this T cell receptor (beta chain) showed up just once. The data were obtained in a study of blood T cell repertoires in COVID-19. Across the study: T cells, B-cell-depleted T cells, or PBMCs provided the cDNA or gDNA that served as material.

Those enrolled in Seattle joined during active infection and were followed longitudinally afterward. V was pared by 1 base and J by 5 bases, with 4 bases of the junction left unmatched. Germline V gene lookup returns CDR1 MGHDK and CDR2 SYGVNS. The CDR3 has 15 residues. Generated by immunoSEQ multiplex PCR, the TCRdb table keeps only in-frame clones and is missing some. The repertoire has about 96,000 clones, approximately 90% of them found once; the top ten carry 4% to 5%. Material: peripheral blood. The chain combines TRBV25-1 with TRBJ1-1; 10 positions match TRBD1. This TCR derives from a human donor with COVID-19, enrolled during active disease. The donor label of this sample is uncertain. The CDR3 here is CASSEFSGQGTEAFF. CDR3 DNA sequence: TGTGCCAGCAGTGAATTTTCGGGACAGGGGACTGAAGCTTTCTTT.